This section outlines one TCR beta chain sequence together with its context. Its antigen is as yet unknown. Treatment reported: oral pan-JAK inhibitor, 5-10 mg twice daily. As part of sample collection, lesional scalp punch biopsies and peripheral blood were taken from alopecia areata patients. The CDR3 loop spans 17 amino acids. Germline assignment: CDR1 SQVTM and CDR2 ANQGSEA. Trimming at V came to 6 bases and at J to 7 bases, leaving 20 bases not matched to a gene. The data were obtained in a study of CD8+ T cells in alopecia areata. In the study overall: Patients received oral tofacitinib, 5 to 10 mg twice daily, for moderate-to-severe alopecia areata. Tofacitinib was given for 6 to 18 months, then stopped for 6 months.

Study findings and constraints: Affected scalp, especially in alopecia totalis/universalis, had a higher clonality than normal scalp did.

RNA, once extracted, was reverse transcribed into cDNA for use as the sequencing template. TCRdb's copy holds only in-frame clones and misses some; the assay was immunoSEQ multiplex PCR. Altogether under 350,000 clones are present, 58% being singletons, with the ten largest covering under 2%. The source of this sequence is a human donor with alopecia areata. This chain links TRBV29-1 with TRBJ1-2, with 10 bases fitting TRBD1. Material: CD4+ T cells sorted from blood, obtained at week 24, from a patient treated with tofacitinib. The CDR3 reads CSVSPLDRGPRSGGYTF. The CDR3 DNA reads as TGCAGCGTCTCCCCCTTAGACAGGGGGCCTAGGTCTGGTGGCTACACCTTC.